The clone carrying this T cell receptor beta chain was seen at least ten times. The CDR3 has 12 amino acids. Trimming took 3 bases from V and 4 from J, leaving 10 bases between them. From germline, CDR1 is DFQATT and CDR2 SNEGSKA (reference sequence). The data were obtained in a study of early T cells in non-severe SARS-CoV-2 infection. Attached unique molecular identifiers marked individual cDNA molecules. Each CDR3 protein is one row after TCRdb ran MiXCR on the 5' RACE reads. The sample shows 45,000 or so distinct CDR3 sequences, under 4.5% of them seen only once. Material: whole blood. The TCR was taken from an adult who was a healthcare worker with PCR-confirmed SARS-CoV-2 infection or an uninfected control (not recorded which). The chain recombines TRBV20-1 with TRBJ2-7, with D unclear. The CDR3, as DNA: TGCAGTGCTAGGTTGTCGGAATACGAGCAGTACTTC. It is translated as CSARLSEYEQYF.